What follows are 6 T cell receptor beta chains derived from one specimen sequenced in a study of T-cell reconstitution after alpha-beta-depleted transplantation in children. During its preparation, the TCRbeta library received unique molecular identifiers. TCRdb re-derived calls from the PCR reads in MiXCR, one entry per CDR3 protein. Here the sample spans nearly 400,000 distinct CDR3 sequences, roughly 22% being singletons. This material consisted of PBMCs from the stem cell graft donor, taken from the stem cell graft. These receptors all stem from a human donor who donated a stem cell graft to a child with acute myeloid leukemia.

The rearrangement joins TRBV6-2 or TRBV6-3 to TRBJ2-2, with 8 bases identical to TRBD2. The germline gives CDR1 MNHEY, CDR2 SVGEGT. The CDR3 totals 17 residues. J was trimmed by 3 bases and V by 7 bases; bases with no gene match: 13. CDR3 residues: CASIMKSGSAYTGELFF. The CDR3 bases are TGTGCCAGCATCATGAAGAGCGGGAGTGCGTACACCGGGGAGCTGTTTTTT.

This clonotype occurred many times. V gene TRBV20-1 combines with J gene TRBJ2-3; D is unresolved. The CDR3 is 12 amino acids. With 4 bases removed from V and 2 bases from J, the gap between germline ends came to 7 bases. Germline CDR1 and CDR2: DFQATT and SNEGSKA (reference sequence). CDR3 nucleotides: TGCAGTGCTATGAAGGACACAGATACGCAGTATTTT. Protein: CSAMKDTDTQYF.

The chain couples TRBV29-1 to TRBJ2-7; tentative D call: TRBD2 (5 bases). There are 15 residues in the CDR3. CDR1 SQVTM and CDR2 ANQGSEA come from the germline V gene. The V end was cut by 0 bases, the J end by 2 bases, with 14 bases between. The CDR3, as DNA: TGCAGCGTTGAAGAAGAGAGGGAACCCACCTACGAGCAGTACTTC. Encoded protein: CSVEEEREPTYEQYF.

This clonotype has at least ten counts. The V gene is TRBV24-1, the J gene TRBJ1-6; D is uncertain. CDR3 length: 14 residues. Trimming cost V 1 base and J 10 bases, with 10 bases left between them. The V gene's germline CDR1 is KGHDR and CDR2 SFDVKD. CDR3 in DNA: TGTGCCACCAGTGATTTCGGCTTTCGATCACCCCTCCACTTT. Translated, it gives CATSDFGFRSPLHF.

The sample holds a few counts of this clonotype. The CDR3 region is CSVGGTGGYYEQYF. In DNA, the CDR3 is TGCAGCGTTGGGGGGACAGGGGGCTACTACGAGCAGTACTTC. The V call is TRBV29-1, the J call TRBJ2-7; 12 bases are a match to TRBD1. CDR3 length: 14 amino acids. The germline CDR1 and CDR2 sequences are SQVTM and ANQGSEA. J gave up 3 bases and V 4 bases, and 4 bases lay outside the gene matches.

This clonotype came up many times. The J gene is TRBJ2-7, the V gene TRBV29-1; D is possibly TRBD2 (6 bases). Germline loops: CDR1 SQVTM, CDR2 ANQGSEA. V lost 6 bases to trimming and J lost 4 bases, with 22 bases between them. The CDR3 totals 15 residues. The CDR3 reads CSVPGLRPLGYEQYF. The CDR3 coding sequence is TGCAGCGTCCCGGGACTGCGGCCTCTCGGGTACGAGCAGTACTTC.